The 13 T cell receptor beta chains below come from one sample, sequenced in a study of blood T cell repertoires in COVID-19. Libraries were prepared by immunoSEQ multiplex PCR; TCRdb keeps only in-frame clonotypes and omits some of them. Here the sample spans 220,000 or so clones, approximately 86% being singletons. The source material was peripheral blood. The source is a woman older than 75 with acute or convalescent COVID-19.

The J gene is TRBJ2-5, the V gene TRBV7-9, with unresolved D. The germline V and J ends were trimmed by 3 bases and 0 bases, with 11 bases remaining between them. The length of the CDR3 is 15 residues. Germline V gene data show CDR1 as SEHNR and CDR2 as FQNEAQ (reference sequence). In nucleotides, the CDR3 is TGTGCCAGCAGCTTTGGGCAAGGTTACCAAGAGACCCAGTACTTC. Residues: CASSFGQGYQETQYF.

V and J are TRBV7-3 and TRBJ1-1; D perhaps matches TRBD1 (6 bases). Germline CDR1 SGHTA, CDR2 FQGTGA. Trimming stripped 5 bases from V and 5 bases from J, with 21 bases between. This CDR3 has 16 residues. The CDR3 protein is CASSQGARGSRTEAFF. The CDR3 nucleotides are TGTGCCAGCAGCCAAGGAGCCAGGGGAAGTCGGACTGAAGCTTTCTTT.

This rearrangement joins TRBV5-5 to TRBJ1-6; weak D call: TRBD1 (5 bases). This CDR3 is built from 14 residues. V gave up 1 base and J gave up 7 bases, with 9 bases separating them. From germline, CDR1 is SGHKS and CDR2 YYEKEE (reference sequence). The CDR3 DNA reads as TGTGCCAGCAGCTTGTGGGGGGGGAATTCACCCCTCCACTTT. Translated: CASSLWGGNSPLHF.

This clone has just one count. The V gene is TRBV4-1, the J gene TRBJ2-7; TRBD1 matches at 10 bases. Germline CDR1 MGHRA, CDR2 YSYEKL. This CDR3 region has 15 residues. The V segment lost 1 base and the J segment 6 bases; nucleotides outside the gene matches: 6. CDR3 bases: TGCGCCAGCAGCCAAGTACTAGACAGGGGGCTCGAGCAGTACTTC. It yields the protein CASSQVLDRGLEQYF.

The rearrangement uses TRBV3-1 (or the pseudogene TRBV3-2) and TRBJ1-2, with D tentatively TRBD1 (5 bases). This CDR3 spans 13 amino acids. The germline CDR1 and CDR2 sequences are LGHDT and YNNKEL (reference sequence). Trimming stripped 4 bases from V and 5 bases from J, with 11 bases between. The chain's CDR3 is CASSRGLEYGYTF. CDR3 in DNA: TGTGCCAGCAGCCGGGGCCTGGAATATGGCTACACCTTC.

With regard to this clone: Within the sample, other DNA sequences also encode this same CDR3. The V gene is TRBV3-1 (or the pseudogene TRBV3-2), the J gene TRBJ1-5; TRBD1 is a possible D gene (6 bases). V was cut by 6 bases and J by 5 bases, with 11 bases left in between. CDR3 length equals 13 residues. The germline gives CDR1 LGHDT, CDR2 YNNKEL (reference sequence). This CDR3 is CASSQGRDQPQHF. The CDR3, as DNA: TGTGCCAGCAGTCAGGGGCGAGATCAGCCCCAGCATTTT.

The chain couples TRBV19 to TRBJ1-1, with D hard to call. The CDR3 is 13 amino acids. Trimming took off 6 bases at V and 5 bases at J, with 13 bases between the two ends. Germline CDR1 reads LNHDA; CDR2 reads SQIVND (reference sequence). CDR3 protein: CASSHTAETEAFF. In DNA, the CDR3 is TGTGCCAGTAGCCATACCGCGGAGACTGAAGCTTTCTTT. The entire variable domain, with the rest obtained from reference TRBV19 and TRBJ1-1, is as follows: DGGITQSPKYLFRKEGQNVTLSCEQNLNHDAMYWYRQDPGQGLRLIYYSQIVNDFQKGDIAEGYSVSREKKESFPLTVTSAQKNPTAFYLCASSHTAETEAFFGQGTRLTVV.

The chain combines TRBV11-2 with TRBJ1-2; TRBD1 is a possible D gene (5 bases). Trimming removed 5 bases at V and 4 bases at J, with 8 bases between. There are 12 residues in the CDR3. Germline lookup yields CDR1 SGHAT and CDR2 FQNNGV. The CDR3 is CASSEDIYGYTF. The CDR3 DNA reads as TGTGCCAGCAGCGAGGACATCTATGGCTACACCTTC.

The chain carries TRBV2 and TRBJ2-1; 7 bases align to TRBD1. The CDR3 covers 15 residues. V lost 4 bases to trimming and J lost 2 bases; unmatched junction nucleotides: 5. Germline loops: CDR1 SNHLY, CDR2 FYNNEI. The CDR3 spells CASSVGQGAYNEQFF. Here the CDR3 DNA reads TGTGCCAGCAGTGTAGGGCAGGGGGCCTACAATGAGCAGTTCTTC.

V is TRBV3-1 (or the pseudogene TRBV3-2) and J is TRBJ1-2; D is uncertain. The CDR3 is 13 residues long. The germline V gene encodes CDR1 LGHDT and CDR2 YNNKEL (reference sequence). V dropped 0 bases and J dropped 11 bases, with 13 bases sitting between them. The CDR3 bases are TGTGCCAGCAGCCAAGAATATATGGCTTGGTACACCTTC. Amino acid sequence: CASSQEYMAWYTF.

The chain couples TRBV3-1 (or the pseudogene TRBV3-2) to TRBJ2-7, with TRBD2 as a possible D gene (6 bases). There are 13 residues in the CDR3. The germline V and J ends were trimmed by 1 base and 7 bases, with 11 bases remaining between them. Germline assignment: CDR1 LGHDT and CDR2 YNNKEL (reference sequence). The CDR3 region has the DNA TGTGCCAGCAGCCAAGTCTCCGCGGGGGAGCAGTACTTC. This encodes CASSQVSAGEQYF.

CDR3 sequence (DNA): TGTGCCAGCAGATCTGACAAGAACACTGAAGCTTTCTTT. Translation gives CASRSDKNTEAFF. V is TRBV7-9 and J is TRBJ1-1; D not resolved. CDR3 size: 13 residues. V lost 6 bases and J 1 base, leaving 9 bases between the germline ends. Germline CDR1 SEHNR, CDR2 FQNEAQ (reference sequence).

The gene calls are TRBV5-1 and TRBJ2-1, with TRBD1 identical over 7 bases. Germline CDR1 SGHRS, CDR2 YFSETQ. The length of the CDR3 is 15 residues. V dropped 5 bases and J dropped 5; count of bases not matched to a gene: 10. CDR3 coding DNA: TGCGCCAGCAGTCGGGAAGGGACAGCGGACAATGAGCAGTTCTTC. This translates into CASSREGTADNEQFF.